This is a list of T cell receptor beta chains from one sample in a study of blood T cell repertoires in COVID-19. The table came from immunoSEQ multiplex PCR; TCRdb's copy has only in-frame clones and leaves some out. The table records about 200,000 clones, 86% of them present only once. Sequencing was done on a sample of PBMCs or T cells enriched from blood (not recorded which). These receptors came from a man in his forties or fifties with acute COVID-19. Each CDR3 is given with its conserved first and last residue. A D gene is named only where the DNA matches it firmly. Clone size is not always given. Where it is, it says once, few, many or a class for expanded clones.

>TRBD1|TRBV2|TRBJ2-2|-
TGTGCCAGCATGGACAGGGGAAGGACCACCGGGGAGCTGTTTTTT
CASMDRGRTTGELFF
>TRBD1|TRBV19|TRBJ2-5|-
TGTGCCAGTAGTAACAGGGGTGAGGAGACCCAGTACTTC
CASSNRGEETQYF
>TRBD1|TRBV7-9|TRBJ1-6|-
TGTGCCAGCACCTCTGGCGGGACAGGGAATTCACCCCTCCACTTT
CASTSGGTGNSPLHF
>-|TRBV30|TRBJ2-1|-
TGTGCCTGGAGTGAACTCAATGAGCAGTTCTTC
CAWSELNEQFF
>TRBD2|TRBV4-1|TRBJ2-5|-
TGCGCCAGCAGCCAACGCCGGACTAGCGGGGAAGAGACCCAGTACTTC
CASSQRRTSGEETQYF
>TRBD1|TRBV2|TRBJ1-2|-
TGTGCCAGCAGTGAAGAAACAGGGGTAGGGGGCCTCTATGGCTACACCTTC
CASSEETGVGGLYGYTF
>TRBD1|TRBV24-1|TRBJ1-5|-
TGTGCCACCAGTGATTCCGCTCTGGGACAGAAGCGGCCCCAGCATTTT
CATSDSALGQKRPQHF
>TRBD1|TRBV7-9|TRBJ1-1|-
TGTGCCAGCAGCATGGGACAGGGCACTGAAGCTTTCTTT
CASSMGQGTEAFF
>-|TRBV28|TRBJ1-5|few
TGTGCCAGCAGTTTATCCAGTAGCAATCAGCCCCAGCATTTT
CASSLSSSNQPQHF
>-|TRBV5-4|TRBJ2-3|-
TGTGCCAGCAGCTTGGCCCAACTCACAGATACGCAGTATTTT
CASSLAQLTDTQYF
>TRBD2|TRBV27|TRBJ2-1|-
TGTGCCAGCAGTCGCCCCAATCCGGGACTAGGCCCCCATGAGCAGTTCTTC
CASSRPNPGLGPHEQFF
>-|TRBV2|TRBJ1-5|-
TGTGCCAGCACCCCGGAGGGCAATCAGCCCCAGCATTTT
CASTPEGNQPQHF
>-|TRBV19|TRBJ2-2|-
TGTGCCAGTAGTATTCGCGACAGAACCGGGGAGCTGTTTTTT
CASSIRDRTGELFF
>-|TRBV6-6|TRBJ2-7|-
TGTGCCAGCAGTTACTCAGGAGGGACGAACTACGAGCAGTACTTC
CASSYSGGTNYEQYF
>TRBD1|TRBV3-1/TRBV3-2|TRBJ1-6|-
TGTGCCAGCAGCCAAACAGGGGGCGGTTCACCCCTCCACTTT
CASSQTGGGSPLHF
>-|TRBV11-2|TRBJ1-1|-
TGTGCCAGCAGCCCTAGGTCCGGCCTCATGAACACTGAAGCTTTCTTT
CASSPRSGLMNTEAFF
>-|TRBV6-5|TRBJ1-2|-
TGTGCCAGCAGTTCCCAGCGTTACTATGGCTACACCTTC
CASSSQRYYGYTF